Each of the 8 T cell receptor beta chains below was sequenced from the same sample in a study of cytomegalovirus exposure and HLA in healthy donors. PCR employed 60 Vbeta and 13 Jbeta primers. The data were produced by immunoSEQ multiplex PCR, yet TCRdb's version contains in-frame clones alone and is incomplete. The sample has around 110,000 clones; roughly 80% are singletons. The sequenced sample was PBMCs. These receptors were collected from a man aged 25 to 40 in good health and CMV-seronegative.

The chain recombines TRBV27 with TRBJ2-7; 7 bases line up with TRBD1. The CDR3 sequence is 14 residues long. The V gene end was trimmed by 6 bases and the J gene end by 1 base; junction bases not matched to a gene: 6. Germline CDR1 and CDR2: MNHEY and SMNVEV (reference sequence). The CDR3 DNA reads as TGTGCCAGCAGGCTGGAGACAGGGTCCTACGAGCAGTACTTC. This sequence encodes CASRLETGSYEQYF.

The gene calls are TRBV6-9 and TRBJ2-1, with 12 bases fitting TRBD2. Germline assignment: CDR1 MNHGY and CDR2 SVAAGI. V lost 5 bases to trimming and J lost 9 bases; unmatched junction nucleotides: 8. The length of the CDR3 is 15 residues. CDR3 sequence (DNA): TGTGCCAGCAGTGTACTAGCGGGGGGCCGGCCTGAGCAGTTCTTC. Translation gives CASSVLAGGRPEQFF.

This chain connects TRBV11-2 to TRBJ1-4; 8 nucleotides line up with TRBD1. Germline V gene data show CDR1 as SGHAT and CDR2 as FQNNGV. V shed 4 bases and J 7 bases; nucleotides not matched to a gene: 11. This CDR3 has 16 amino acids. CDR3 sequence: CASSSDSGGAGEKLFF. CDR3 sequence (DNA): TGTGCCAGCAGCTCCGACTCAGGGGGCGCGGGTGAAAAACTGTTTTTT.

The V and J genes are TRBV27 and TRBJ2-7; the match to TRBD1 covers 7 bases. Germline values: CDR1 MNHEY, CDR2 SMNVEV (reference sequence). The ends lost 5 bases at V and 6 bases at J; junction bases unmatched: 10. CDR3 length: 14 residues. CDR3 amino acids: CASSQRRQGREQYF. The DNA for the CDR3 is TGTGCCAGCAGTCAAAGGCGACAGGGACGCGAGCAGTACTTC.

The count of this clone is one. The CDR3 region is CASTDRGQREKLFF. CDR3 nucleotide sequence: TGTGCCAGCACCGACAGGGGGCAACGTGAAAAACTGTTTTTT. The chain uses TRBV2 and TRBJ1-4; TRBD1 matches 10 bases. The CDR3 covers 14 residues. Per the germline V gene, CDR1 is SNHLY and CDR2 is FYNNEI. V trimming: 7 bases; J trimming: 7 bases; junction bases outside the gene matches: 6.

The chain uses TRBV7-9 and TRBJ2-2, with TRBD2 matching over 7 bases. Unmatched junction bases numbered 8, after V lost 5 bases and J lost 5 bases. Germline CDR1 SEHNR, CDR2 FQNEAQ (reference sequence). The CDR3 is made up of 15 amino acids. DNA of the CDR3: TGTGCCAGCAGCCTCGCCGGGCGGGGGACCGGGGAGCTGTTTTTT. This encodes CASSLAGRGTGELFF.

This clone has more than one count but fewer than ten. The V gene is TRBV19, the J gene TRBJ1-2; 7 nucleotides agree with TRBD1. The CDR3 contains 15 residues. Germline V gives CDR1 LNHDA, CDR2 SQIVND (reference sequence). The J segment lost 3 bases and the V segment lost 6 bases, leaving 10 bases of the junction unmatched. The CDR3 is CASRVPGQLHYGYTF. Written as DNA, the CDR3 is TGTGCCAGTAGAGTCCCGGGACAGTTGCACTATGGCTACACCTTC. The full variable domain, completed using reference TRBV19 and TRBJ1-2, is DGGITQSPKYLFRKEGQNVTLSCEQNLNHDAMYWYRQDPGQGLRLIYYSQIVNDFQKGDIAEGYSVSREKKESFPLTVTSAQKNPTAFYLCASRVPGQLHYGYTFGSGTRLTVV.

This chain connects TRBV5-8 to TRBJ1-1; D unresolved. The length of the CDR3 is 15 residues. Germline CDR1 SGHTS, CDR2 YDEGEE. Trimming stripped 3 bases from V and 1 base from J, with 13 bases between. The CDR3 here is CASSWLGRRNTEAFF. CDR3 in DNA: TGTGCCAGCAGCTGGTTAGGTAGGAGGAACACTGAAGCTTTCTTT.